The clone carrying this T cell receptor (beta chain) has just a few counts. The data belong to a study of beta chain features in type 1 diabetes. Between the trimmed V and J ends, which lost 6 bases and 0 bases, there was a span of 21 bases. CDR1 KGHSH and CDR2 LQKENI come from the germline V gene. The CDR3 has 18 amino acids. Expressed TCRB transcripts were sequenced because the isolated RNA had all been reverse transcribed beforehand. TCRdb's copy holds only in-frame clones and misses some; the assay was immunoSEQ multiplex PCR. The data hold 600,000 to 650,000 clones, with about a sixth observed a single time.

The rearrangement uses TRBV18 and TRBJ2-1, with D possibly matching TRBD2 (6 bases). The TCR sequence derives from a young man in good health. Sequences were obtained from naive CD4+ T cells from blood. CDR3 DNA sequence: TGTGCCAGCTCCGGGACTTCGAAGTCCCTGAGCTCCTACAATGAGCAGTTCTTC. Protein product: CASSGTSKSLSSYNEQFF.